Presented here are 7 T cell receptor beta chains from one specimen sequenced in a study of OX40 agonist ivuxolimab in advanced cancers. The protocol was immunoSEQ multiplex PCR, while the TCRdb copy is restricted to in-frame clones and leaves out a portion. The data show some 48,000 clones, 70% to 80% seen once. The sample here was CD4+ or CD8+ T cells sorted from blood, taken in a trial of the OX40 agonist ivuxolimab. The receptors here all came from an adult with an advanced solid tumor such as melanoma, head and neck, liver or kidney cancer.

The chain combines TRBV7-2 with TRBJ2-7; TRBD1 aligns across 7 bases. V was pared by 10 bases and J by 3 bases, with 9 bases of the junction left unmatched. CDR3 length: 13 residues. The germline V gene has CDR1 SGHTA and CDR2 FQGNSA. The CDR3 here is CATTTGPRYEQYF. CDR3 bases: TGTGCCACCACGACAGGGCCCCGCTACGAGCAGTACTTC.

The V gene is TRBV30, the J gene TRBJ2-1; 7 bases align to TRBD1. V shed 1 base, J shed 9 bases, and the junction held 3 bases outside the gene matches. Germline assignment: CDR1 GTSNPN and CDR2 SVGIG (reference sequence). This CDR3 contains 12 residues. Here the CDR3 reads CAWSGGGSEQFF. The CDR3 DNA reads as TGTGCCTGGAGTGGAGGGGGCAGTGAGCAGTTCTTC.

V gene TRBV18 combines with J gene TRBJ1-6; D is undetermined. The CDR3 covers 16 residues. Trimming cost V 3 bases and J 7 bases, with 16 bases left between them. In germline, CDR1 is KGHSH, CDR2 LQKENI. CDR3: CASSPAESTTNSPLHF. The CDR3 DNA reads TGTGCCAGCTCACCTGCAGAATCCACCACCAATTCACCCCTCCACTTT. The entire variable domain, with the rest obtained from reference TRBV18 and TRBJ1-6, is as follows: NAGVMQNPRHLVRRRGQEARLRCSPMKGHSHVYWYRQLPEEGLKFMVYLQKENIIDESGMPKERFSAEFPKEGPSILRIQQVVRGDSAAYFCASSPAESTTNSPLHFGNGTRLTVT.

The chain combines TRBV29-1 with TRBJ1-2, with D maybe TRBD1 (5 bases). The CDR3 is 13 residues long. Germline CDR1 reads SQVTM; CDR2 reads ANQGSEA. Trimming cost V 2 bases and J 7 bases, with 14 bases left between them. CDR3 sequence reads: CSVELGAQSGYTF. The CDR3 nucleotides are TGCAGCGTTGAATTAGGGGCGCAAAGTGGCTACACCTTC. Using reference TRBV29-1 and TRBJ1-2 for the parts outside the CDR3, the full variable domain is SAVISQKPSRDICQRGTSLTIQCQVDSQVTMMFWYRQQPGQSLTLIATANQGSEATYESGFVIDKFPISRPNLTFSTLTVSNMSPEDSSIYLCSVELGAQSGYTFGSGTRLTVV.

V usage is TRBV6-5 and J usage is TRBJ1-5; D is unclear. Between the trimmed V and J ends, which lost 0 bases and 6 bases, there was a span of 6 bases. Germline V gene data show CDR1 as MNHEY and CDR2 as SVGAGI. The length of the CDR3 is 13 residues. The CDR3 spells CASSYSTRQPQHF. CDR3 coding DNA: TGTGCCAGCAGTTACTCGACGCGTCAGCCCCAGCATTTT.

This clone was seen once. The chain is built from TRBV5-1 and TRBJ2-1; unclear D gene. The V gene lost 10 bases and the J gene lost 7 bases, with 15 bases spanning the gap. CDR1 and CDR2 (germline): SGHRS, YFSETQ. This CDR3 comprises 12 residues. CDR3 nucleotide sequence: TGCGCCTCCTCGGCGGAGACGAATGAGCAGTTCTTC. This sequence encodes CASSAETNEQFF.

The rearrangement uses TRBV6-1 and TRBJ2-7, with 7 nucleotides matching TRBD2. The germline V gene encodes CDR1 MNHNS and CDR2 SASEGT. V lost 2 bases and J lost 7; bases outside the gene matches: 5. The CDR3 is made up of 13 amino acids. The CDR3 here is CASSEPPGGEQYF. The DNA of the CDR3 is TGTGCCAGCAGTGAACCCCCCGGGGGGGAGCAGTACTTC.